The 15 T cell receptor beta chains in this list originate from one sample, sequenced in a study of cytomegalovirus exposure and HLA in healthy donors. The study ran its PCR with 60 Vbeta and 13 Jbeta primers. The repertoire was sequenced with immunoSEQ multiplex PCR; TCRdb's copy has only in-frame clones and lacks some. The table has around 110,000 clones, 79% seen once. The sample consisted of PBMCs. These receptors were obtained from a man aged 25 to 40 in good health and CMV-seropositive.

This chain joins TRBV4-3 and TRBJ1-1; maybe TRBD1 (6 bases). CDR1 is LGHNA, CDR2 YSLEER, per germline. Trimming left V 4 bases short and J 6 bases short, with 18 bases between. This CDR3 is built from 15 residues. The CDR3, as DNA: TGCGCCAGCAGCCCCTACAGGGATGTTGTGGCTGAAGCTTTCTTT. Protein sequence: CASSPYRDVVAEAFF.

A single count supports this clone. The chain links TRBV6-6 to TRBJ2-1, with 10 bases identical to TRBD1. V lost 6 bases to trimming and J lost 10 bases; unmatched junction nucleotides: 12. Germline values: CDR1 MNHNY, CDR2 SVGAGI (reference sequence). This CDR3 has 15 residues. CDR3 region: CASSRWTGGAVEQFF. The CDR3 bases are TGTGCCAGCAGCCGTTGGACAGGGGGAGCGGTAGAGCAGTTCTTC.

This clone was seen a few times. CDR3 sequence reads: CARRINYGYTF. The CDR3 DNA reads TGTGCCAGGAGAATAAACTATGGCTACACCTTC. The chain employs TRBV5-8 and TRBJ1-2; D gene ambiguous. The V and J ends lost 8 bases and 2 bases respectively, with 7 bases between them. Germline V gives CDR1 SGHTS, CDR2 YDEGEE. The CDR3 has 11 amino acids.

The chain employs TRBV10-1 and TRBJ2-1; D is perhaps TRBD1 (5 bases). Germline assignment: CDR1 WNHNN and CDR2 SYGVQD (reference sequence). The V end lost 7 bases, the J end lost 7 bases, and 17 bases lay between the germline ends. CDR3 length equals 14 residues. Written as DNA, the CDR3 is TGCGCCAGCATTCCAACGGCAGGGAAGAATGAGCAGTTCTTC. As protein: CASIPTAGKNEQFF.

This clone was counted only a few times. CDR3 region: CASRQTWTGQETQYF. CDR3 nucleotide sequence: TGTGCCAGCCGCCAAACCTGGACAGGACAAGAGACCCAGTACTTC. This chain connects TRBV9 to TRBJ2-5; TRBD1 agrees at 7 bases. Germline V CDR1 and CDR2: SGDLS, YYNGEE. This CDR3 contains 15 residues. With 7 bases clipped from V and 2 bases from J, the junction kept 11 bases outside the gene matches.

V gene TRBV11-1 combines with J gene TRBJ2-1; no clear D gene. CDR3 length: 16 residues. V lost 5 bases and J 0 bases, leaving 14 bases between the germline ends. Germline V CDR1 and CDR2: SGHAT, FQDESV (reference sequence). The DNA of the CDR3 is TGTGCCAGCAGCCAAGTAGGCCGGAGCTCCTACAATGAGCAGTTCTTC. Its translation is CASSQVGRSSYNEQFF.

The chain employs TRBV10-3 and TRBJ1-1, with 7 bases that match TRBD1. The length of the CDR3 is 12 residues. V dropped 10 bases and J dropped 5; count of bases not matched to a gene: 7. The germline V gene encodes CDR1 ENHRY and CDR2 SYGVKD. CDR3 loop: CATQGVGTEAFF. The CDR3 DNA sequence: TGTGCCACCCAGGGGGTCGGTACTGAAGCTTTCTTT.

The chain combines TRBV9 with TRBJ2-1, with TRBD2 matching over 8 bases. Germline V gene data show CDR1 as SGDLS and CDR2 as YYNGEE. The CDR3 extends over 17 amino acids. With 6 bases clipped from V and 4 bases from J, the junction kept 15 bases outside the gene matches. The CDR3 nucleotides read TGTGCCAGCACTTGGGGGAAGAACGGGGGGGGATACAATGAGCAGTTCTTC. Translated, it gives CASTWGKNGGGYNEQFF.

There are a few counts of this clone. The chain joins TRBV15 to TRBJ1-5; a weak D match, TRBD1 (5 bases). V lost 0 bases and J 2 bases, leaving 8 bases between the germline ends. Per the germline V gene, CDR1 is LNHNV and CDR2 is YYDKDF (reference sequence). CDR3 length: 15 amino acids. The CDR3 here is CATSRDLRGNQPQHF. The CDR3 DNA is TGTGCCACCAGCAGAGATCTCAGGGGCAATCAGCCCCAGCATTTT. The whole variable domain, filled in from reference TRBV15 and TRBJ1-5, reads DAMVIQNPRYQVTQFGKPVTLSCSQTLNHNVMYWYQQKSSQAPKLLFHYYDKDFNNEADTPDNFQSRRPNTSFCFLDIRSPGLGDTAMYLCATSRDLRGNQPQHFGDGTRLSIL.

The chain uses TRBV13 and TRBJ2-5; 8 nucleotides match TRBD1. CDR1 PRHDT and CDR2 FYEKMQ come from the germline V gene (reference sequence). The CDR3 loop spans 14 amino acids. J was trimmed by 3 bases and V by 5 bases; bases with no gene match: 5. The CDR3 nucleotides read TGTGCCAGCAGCCCCTCGGACAGGGAAGAGACCCAGTACTTC. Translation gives CASSPSDREETQYF.

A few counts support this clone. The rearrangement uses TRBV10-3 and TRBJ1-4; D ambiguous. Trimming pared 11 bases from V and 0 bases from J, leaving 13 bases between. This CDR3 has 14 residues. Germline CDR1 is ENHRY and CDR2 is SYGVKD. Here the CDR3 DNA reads TGTGCCTCTAGTAATAGTGCAACTAATGAAAAACTGTTTTTT. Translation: CASSNSATNEKLFF.

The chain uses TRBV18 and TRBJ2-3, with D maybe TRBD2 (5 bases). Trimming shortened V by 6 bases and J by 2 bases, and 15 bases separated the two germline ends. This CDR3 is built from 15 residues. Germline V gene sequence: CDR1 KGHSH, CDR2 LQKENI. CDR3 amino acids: CASSTEEEYTDTQYF. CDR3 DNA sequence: TGTGCCAGCTCCACCGAGGAGGAGTACACAGATACGCAGTATTTT. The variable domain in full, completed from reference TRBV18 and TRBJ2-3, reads NAGVMQNPRHLVRRRGQEARLRCSPMKGHSHVYWYRQLPEEGLKFMVYLQKENIIDESGMPKERFSAEFPKEGPSILRIQQVVRGDSAAYFCASSTEEEYTDTQYFGPGTRLTVL.

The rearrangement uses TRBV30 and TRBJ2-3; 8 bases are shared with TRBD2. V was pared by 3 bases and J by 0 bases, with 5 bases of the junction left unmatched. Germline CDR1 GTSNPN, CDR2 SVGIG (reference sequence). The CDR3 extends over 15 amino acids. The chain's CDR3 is CAWSGGLASTDTQYF. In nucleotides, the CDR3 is TGTGCCTGGAGCGGAGGACTAGCTAGCACAGATACGCAGTATTTT.

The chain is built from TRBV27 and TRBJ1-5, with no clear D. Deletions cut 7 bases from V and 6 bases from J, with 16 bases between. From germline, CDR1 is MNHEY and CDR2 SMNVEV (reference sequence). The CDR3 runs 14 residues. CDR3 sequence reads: CASTYRSGAQPQHF. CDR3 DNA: TGTGCCAGCACCTACCGATCTGGAGCTCAGCCCCAGCATTTT.

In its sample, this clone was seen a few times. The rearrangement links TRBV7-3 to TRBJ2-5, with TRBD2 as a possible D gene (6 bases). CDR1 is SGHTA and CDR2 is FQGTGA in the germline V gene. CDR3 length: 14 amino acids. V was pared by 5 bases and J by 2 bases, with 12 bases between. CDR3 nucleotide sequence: TGTGCCAGCAGCGCTCGGGGAGGACAAGAGACCCAGTACTTC. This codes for CASSARGGQETQYF.